One sample yielded the 2 T cell receptor beta chains listed below, sequenced in a study of T cells in Graves' hyperthyroidism and ophthalmopathy. There were TCR beta CDR3 regions amplified from RNA transcripts. Primed by the HTBI set, a first-round RT-PCR was run on the TCR CDR3. TCRdb analysed the multiplex PCR reads with MiXCR anew, one entry per CDR3 protein. Of 560,000 or so distinct CDR3 sequences listed, about 43% were seen once; the top ten hold just under 8.5%. Sequenced sample: peripheral blood or thyroid tissue (not recorded which). These receptors were collected from a woman aged 18-30 years with Graves' hyperthyroidism.

The V and J genes are TRBV12-3 or TRBV12-4 and TRBJ1-3, with a weak D call TRBD1 (5 bases). With 7 bases removed from V and 3 bases from J, the gap between germline ends came to 10 bases. This CDR3 is 13 amino acids long. The CDR3 loop reads CASKRDGGNTIYF. DNA of the CDR3: TGTGCCAGCAAACGGGACGGTGGAAACACCATATATTTT.

This clonotype was detected once. A much larger clonotype is one base distant, so this may be a read error. CDR3 in DNA: TGTGCCAGCAGCTTAGAGGGGAAAGAGACCCAGTACTTC. This encodes CASSLEGKETQYF. The chain recombines TRBV7-9 with TRBJ2-5, with a weak D call TRBD1 (5 bases). The CDR3 has 13 residues. Looked up from germline, CDR1 is SEHNR and CDR2 is FQNEAQ (reference sequence). With 1 base removed from V and 3 bases from J, the gap between germline ends came to 6 bases.